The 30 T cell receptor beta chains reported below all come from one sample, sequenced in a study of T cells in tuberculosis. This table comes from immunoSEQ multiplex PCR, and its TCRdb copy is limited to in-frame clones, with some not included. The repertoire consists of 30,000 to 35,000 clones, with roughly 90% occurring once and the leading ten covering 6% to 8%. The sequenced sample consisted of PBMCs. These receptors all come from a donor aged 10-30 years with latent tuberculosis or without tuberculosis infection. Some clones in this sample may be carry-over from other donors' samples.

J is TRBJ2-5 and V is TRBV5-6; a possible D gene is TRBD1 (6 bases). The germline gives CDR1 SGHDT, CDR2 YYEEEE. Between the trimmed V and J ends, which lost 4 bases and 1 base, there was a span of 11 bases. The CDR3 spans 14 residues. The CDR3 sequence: CASSQTGTQETQYF. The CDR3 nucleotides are TGTGCCAGCAGCCAGACAGGAACCCAAGAGACCCAGTACTTC.

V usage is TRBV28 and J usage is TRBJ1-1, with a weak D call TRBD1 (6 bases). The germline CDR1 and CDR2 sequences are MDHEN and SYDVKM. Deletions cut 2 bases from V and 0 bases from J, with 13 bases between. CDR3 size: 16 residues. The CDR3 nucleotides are TGTGCCAGCAGTTTAAAAGGGGGTTGGTTGAACACTGAAGCTTTCTTT. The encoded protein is CASSLKGGWLNTEAFF.

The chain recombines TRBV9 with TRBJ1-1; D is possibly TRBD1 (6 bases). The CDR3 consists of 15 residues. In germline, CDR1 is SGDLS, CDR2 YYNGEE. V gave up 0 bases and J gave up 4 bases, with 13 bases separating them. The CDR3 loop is CASSVGGQMSTEAFF. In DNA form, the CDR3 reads TGTGCCAGCAGCGTAGGGGGGCAGATGAGCACTGAAGCTTTCTTT. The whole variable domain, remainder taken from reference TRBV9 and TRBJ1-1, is DSGVTQTPKHLITATGQRVTLRCSPRSGDLSVYWYQQSLDQGLQFLIQYYNGEERAKGNILERFSAQQFPDLHSELNLSSLELGDSALYFCASSVGGQMSTEAFFGQGTRLTVV.

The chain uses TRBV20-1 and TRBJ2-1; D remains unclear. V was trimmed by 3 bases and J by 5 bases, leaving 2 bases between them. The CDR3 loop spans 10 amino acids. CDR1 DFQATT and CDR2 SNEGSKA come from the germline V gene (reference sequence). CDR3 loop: CSASDNEQFF. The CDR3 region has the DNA TGCAGTGCTAGCGACAATGAGCAGTTCTTC.

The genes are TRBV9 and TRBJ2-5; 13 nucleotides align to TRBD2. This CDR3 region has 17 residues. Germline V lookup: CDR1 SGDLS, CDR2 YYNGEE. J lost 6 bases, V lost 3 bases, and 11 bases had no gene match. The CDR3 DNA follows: TGTGCCAGCAGCGAAGAAGGACTAGCGGGAGTATCGAAGACCCAGTACTTC. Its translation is CASSEEGLAGVSKTQYF.

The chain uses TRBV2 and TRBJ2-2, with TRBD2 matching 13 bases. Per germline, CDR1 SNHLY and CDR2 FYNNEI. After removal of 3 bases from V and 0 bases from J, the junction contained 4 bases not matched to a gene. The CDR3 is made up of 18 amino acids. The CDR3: CASSEVTSGGTNTGELFF. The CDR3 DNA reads TGTGCCAGCAGTGAGGTGACTAGCGGGGGGACGAACACCGGGGAGCTGTTTTTT.

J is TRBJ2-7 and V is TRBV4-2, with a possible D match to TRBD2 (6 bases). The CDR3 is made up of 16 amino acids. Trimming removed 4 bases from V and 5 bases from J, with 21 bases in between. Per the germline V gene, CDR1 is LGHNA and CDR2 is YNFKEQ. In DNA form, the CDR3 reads TGTGCCAGCAGCCCGCAACCCCTAGCGATAGTTGACGAGCAGTACTTC. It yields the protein CASSPQPLAIVDEQYF.

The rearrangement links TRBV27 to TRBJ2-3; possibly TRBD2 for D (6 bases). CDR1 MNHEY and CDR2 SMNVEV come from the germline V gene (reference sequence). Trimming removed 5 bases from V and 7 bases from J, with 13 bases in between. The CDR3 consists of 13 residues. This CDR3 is CASSQRGLHTQYF. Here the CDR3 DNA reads TGTGCCAGCAGTCAGAGGGGACTGCATACGCAGTATTTT.

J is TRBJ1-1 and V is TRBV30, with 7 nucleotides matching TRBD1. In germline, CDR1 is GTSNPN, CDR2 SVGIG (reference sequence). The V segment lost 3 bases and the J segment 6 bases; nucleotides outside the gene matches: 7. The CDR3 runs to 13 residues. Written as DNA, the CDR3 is TGTGCCTGGAGACCCACAGGGGCAGCTGAAGCTTTCTTT. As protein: CAWRPTGAAEAFF. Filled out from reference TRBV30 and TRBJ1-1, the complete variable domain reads SQTIHQWPATLVQPVGSPLSLECTVEGTSNPNLYWYRQAAGRGLQLLFYSVGIGQISSEVPQNLSASRPQDRQFILSSKKLLLSDSGFYLCAWRPTGAAEAFFGQGTRLTVV.

This CDR3 is CASSMGDRAYEQYF. CDR3 coding DNA: TGCGCCAGCAGCATGGGGGACAGGGCCTACGAGCAGTACTTC. The rearrangement links TRBV5-1 to TRBJ2-7; 9 bases match TRBD1. CDR3 length: 14 residues. In germline, CDR1 is SGHRS, CDR2 YFSETQ. V lost 4 bases to trimming and J lost 2 bases; unmatched junction nucleotides: 4.

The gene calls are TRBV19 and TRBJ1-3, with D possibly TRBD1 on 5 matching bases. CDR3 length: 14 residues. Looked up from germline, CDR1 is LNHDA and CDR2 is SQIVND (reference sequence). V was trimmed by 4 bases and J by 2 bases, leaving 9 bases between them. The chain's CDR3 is CASSRKGTGNTIYF. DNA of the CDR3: TGTGCCAGTAGTAGGAAGGGGACTGGAAACACCATATATTTT.

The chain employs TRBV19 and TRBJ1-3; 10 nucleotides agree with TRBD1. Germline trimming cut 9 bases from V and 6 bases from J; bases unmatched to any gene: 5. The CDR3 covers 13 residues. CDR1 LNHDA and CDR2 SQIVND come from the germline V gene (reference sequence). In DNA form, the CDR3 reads TGTGCCAGCCTAAGACAGGGGGCAAACACCATATATTTT. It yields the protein CASLRQGANTIYF.

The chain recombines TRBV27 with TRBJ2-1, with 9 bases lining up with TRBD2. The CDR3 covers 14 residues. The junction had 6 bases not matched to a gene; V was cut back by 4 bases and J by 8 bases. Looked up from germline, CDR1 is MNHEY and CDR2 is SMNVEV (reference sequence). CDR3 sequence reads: CASSSGLAHDEQFF. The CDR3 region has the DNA TGTGCCAGCAGTTCCGGACTAGCGCACGATGAGCAGTTCTTC.

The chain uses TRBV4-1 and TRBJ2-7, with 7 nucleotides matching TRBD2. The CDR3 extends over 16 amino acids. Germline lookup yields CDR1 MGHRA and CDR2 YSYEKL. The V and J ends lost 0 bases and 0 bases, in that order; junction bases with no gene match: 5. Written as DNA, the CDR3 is TGCGCCAGCAGCCAAGAGAGCGGGGCGAGCTCCTACGAGCAGTACTTC. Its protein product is CASSQESGASSYEQYF.

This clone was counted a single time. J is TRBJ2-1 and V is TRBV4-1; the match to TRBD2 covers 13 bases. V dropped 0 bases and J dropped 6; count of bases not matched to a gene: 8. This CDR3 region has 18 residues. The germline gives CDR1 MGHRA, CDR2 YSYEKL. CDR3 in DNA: TGCGCCAGCAGCCAAGATGAACTAGCGGGAGGGAAGGGCAATGAGCAGTTCTTC. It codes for CASSQDELAGGKGNEQFF.

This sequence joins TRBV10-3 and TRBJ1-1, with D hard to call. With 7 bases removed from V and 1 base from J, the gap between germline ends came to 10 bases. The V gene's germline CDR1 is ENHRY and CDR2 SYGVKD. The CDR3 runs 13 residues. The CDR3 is CAITRSGNTEAFF. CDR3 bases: TGTGCCATCACCCGCTCAGGGAACACTGAAGCTTTCTTT.

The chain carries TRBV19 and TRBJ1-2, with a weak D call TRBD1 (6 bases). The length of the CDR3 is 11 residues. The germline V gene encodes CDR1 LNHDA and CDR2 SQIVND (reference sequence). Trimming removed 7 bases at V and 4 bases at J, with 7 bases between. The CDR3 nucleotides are TGTGCCAGTACACAGGGCTATGGCTACACCTTC. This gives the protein CASTQGYGYTF.

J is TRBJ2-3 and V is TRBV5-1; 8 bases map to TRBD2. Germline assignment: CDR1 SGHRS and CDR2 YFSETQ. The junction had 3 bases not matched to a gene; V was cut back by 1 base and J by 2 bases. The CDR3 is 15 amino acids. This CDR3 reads CASSLSGGPTDTQYF. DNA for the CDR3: TGCGCCAGCAGCTTGAGCGGGGGACCCACAGATACGCAGTATTTT.

DNA for the CDR3: TGTGCCAGCAGCCCCCAGGGCAGGGTCGTACCTGAAGCTTTCTTT. It yields the protein CASSPQGRVVPEAFF. The chain has TRBV7-2 and TRBJ1-1, with D possibly being TRBD1 (5 bases). Per germline, CDR1 SGHTA and CDR2 FQGNSA. V lost 5 bases, J lost 6 bases, and 19 bases lay in between. The CDR3 covers 15 residues.

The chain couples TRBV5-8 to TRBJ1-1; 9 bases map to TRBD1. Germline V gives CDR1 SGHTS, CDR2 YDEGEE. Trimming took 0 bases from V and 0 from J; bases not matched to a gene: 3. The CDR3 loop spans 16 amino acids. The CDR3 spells CASSLGTGAMNTEAFF. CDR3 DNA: TGTGCCAGCAGCTTGGGGACAGGGGCTATGAACACTGAAGCTTTCTTT.

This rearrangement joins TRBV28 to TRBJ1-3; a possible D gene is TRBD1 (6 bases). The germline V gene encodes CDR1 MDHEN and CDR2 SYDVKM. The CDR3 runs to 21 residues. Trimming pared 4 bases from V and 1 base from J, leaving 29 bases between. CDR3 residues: CASSSRNRDILHGRSGNTIYF. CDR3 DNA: TGTGCCAGCAGTTCCCGAAACCGGGACATTCTGCATGGTCGGTCTGGAAACACCATATATTTT. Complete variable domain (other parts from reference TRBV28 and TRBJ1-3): DVKVTQSSRYLVKRTGEKVFLECVQDMDHENMFWYRQDPGLGLRLIYFSYDVKMKEKGDIPEGYSVSREKKERFSLILESASTNQTSMYLCASSSRNRDILHGRSGNTIYFGEGSWLTVV.

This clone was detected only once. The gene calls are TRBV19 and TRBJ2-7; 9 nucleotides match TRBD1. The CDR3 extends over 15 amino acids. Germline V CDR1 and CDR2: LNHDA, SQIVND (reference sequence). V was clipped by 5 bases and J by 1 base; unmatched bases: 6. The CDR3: CASSGRDRDSYEQYF. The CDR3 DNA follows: TGTGCCAGTAGTGGACGGGACAGGGATTCCTACGAGCAGTACTTC.

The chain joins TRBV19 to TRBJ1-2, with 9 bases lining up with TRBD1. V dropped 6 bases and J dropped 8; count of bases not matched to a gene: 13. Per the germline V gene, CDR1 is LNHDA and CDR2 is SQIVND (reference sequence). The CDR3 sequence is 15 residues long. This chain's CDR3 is CASSSTPGQGWGYTF. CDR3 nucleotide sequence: TGTGCCAGTAGCTCAACTCCGGGACAGGGTTGGGGCTACACCTTC.

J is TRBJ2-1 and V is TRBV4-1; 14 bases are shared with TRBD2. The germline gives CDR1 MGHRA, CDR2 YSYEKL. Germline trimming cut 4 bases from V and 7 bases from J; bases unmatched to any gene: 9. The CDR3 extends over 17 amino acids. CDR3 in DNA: TGCGCCAGCAGCCCTTACCCGACTAGCGGGGGGGCTAATGAGCAGTTCTTC. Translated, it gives CASSPYPTSGGANEQFF.

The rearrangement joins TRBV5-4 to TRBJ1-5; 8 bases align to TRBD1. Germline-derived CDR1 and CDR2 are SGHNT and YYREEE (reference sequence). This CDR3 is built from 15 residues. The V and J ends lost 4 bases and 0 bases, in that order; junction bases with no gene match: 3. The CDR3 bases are TGTGCCAGCAGCACCCAGGGGGCTAGCAATCAGCCCCAGCATTTT. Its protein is CASSTQGASNQPQHF.

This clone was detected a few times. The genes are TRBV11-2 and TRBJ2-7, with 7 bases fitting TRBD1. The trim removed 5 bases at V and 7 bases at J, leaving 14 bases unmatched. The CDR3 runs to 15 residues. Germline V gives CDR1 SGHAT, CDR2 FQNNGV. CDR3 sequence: CASSPPRDSVREQYF. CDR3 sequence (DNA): TGTGCCAGCAGCCCGCCCCGGGACAGTGTGAGGGAGCAGTACTTC.

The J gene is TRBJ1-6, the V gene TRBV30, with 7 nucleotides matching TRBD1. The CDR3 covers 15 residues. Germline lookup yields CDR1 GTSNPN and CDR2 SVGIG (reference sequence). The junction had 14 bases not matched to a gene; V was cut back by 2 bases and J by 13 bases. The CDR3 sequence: CAWSTTGANVSPLHF. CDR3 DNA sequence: TGTGCCTGGAGTACTACAGGGGCCAACGTTAGTCCCCTCCACTTT.

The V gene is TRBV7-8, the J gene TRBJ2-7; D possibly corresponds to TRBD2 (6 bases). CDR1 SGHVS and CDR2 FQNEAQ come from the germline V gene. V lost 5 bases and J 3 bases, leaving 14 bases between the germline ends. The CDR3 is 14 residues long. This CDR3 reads CASSPGTADYEQYF. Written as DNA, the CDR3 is TGTGCCAGCAGCCCCGGGACTGCTGACTACGAGCAGTACTTC.

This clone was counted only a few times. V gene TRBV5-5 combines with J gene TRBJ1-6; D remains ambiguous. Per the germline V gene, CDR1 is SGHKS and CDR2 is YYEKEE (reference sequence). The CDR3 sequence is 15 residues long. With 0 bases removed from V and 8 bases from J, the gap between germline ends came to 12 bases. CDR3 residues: CASSLVRLSHSPLHF. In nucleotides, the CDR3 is TGTGCCAGCAGCTTGGTTCGTCTCTCCCATTCACCCCTCCACTTT.

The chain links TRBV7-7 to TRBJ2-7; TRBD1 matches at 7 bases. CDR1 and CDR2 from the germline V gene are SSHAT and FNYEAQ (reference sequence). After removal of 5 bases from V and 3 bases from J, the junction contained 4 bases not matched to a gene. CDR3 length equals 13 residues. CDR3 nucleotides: TGTGCCAGCAGCCAAGGGGGCAGCTACGAGCAGTACTTC. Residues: CASSQGGSYEQYF.